The 21 T cell receptor beta chains reported below all come from one sample, sequenced in a study of blood T cells in healthy people across ages. The authors ran a second PCR of about 7 to 12 cycles using a sample-barcoded 5' primer and a J-beta primer mix. TCRdb reprocessed the 5' RACE reads with MiXCR, giving one entry per CDR3 protein. The profile shows about 970,000 distinct CDR3 sequences, roughly 50% of them singletons. Sequencing input: blood. Receptor source: a woman aged 60-70 years in good health.

The gene calls are TRBV5-1 and TRBJ2-5; maybe TRBD1 (5 bases). V lost 5 bases and J 1 base, leaving 15 bases between the germline ends. The CDR3 totals 15 residues. CDR1 and CDR2 from the germline V gene are SGHRS and YFSETQ. Here the CDR3 DNA reads TGCGCCAGCAGGGATGGGGCCGGCCCCCAAGAGACCCAGTACTTC. Protein sequence: CASRDGAGPQETQYF.

The V call is TRBV2, the J call TRBJ1-2, with D perhaps matching TRBD1 (6 bases). V shed 6 bases and J shed 6 bases, with 14 bases lying between them. Germline CDR1 and CDR2: SNHLY and FYNNEI. The CDR3 totals 13 residues. The CDR3 bases are TGTGCCAGCAGACACAGGGATTTGAATGGCTACACCTTC. Translating it yields CASRHRDLNGYTF.

V is TRBV28 and J is TRBJ2-7; no reliable D call. This CDR3 has 14 residues. CDR1 is MDHEN and CDR2 is SYDVKM in the germline V gene. V gave up 0 bases and J gave up 7 bases, with 13 bases separating them. CDR3 bases: TGTGCCAGCAGTTTATGGCGGTCAGGTCTGGAGCAGTACTTC. It encodes CASSLWRSGLEQYF.

This sequence joins TRBV20-1 and TRBJ2-5; 10 bases are shared with TRBD2. Germline CDR1 reads DFQATT; CDR2 reads SNEGSKA (reference sequence). The V gene end was trimmed by 6 bases and the J gene end by 5 bases; junction bases not matched to a gene: 12. The CDR3 totals 15 residues. CDR3 in DNA: TGCAGTGCCCACCGTCCCGGGACTAGCGTCGAGACCCAGTACTTC. This codes for CSAHRPGTSVETQYF.

This clonotype was recorded only once. The CDR3, as DNA: TGTGCCAGCAGTGCTAGCGGGGATTACAATGAGCAGTTCTTC. Translating gives CASSASGDYNEQFF. The chain uses TRBV6-1 and TRBJ2-1; 9 positions match TRBD2. The CDR3 has 14 residues. Germline loops: CDR1 MNHNS, CDR2 SASEGT. The junction had 2 bases not matched to a gene; V was cut back by 4 bases and J by 4 bases.

In its sample, this clonotype was seen once. The V gene is TRBV2, the J gene TRBJ2-3; tentatively, D is TRBD1 (5 bases). This CDR3 contains 16 residues. Germline-derived CDR1 and CDR2 are SNHLY and FYNNEI. The germline V and J ends were trimmed by 0 bases and 6 bases, with 16 bases remaining between them. CDR3 protein: CASSEALHRPGDTQYF. The CDR3 DNA follows: TGTGCCAGCAGTGAAGCGCTTCACCGCCCAGGGGATACGCAGTATTTT.

This sequence joins TRBV12-3 or TRBV12-4 and TRBJ1-1; 9 bases agree with TRBD1. CDR3 length: 14 residues. Germline trimming cut 5 bases from V and 3 bases from J; bases unmatched to any gene: 4. The chain's CDR3 is CASSLRDRDTEAFF. As DNA, the CDR3 is TGTGCCAGCAGTCTTCGGGACAGGGACACTGAAGCTTTCTTT.

This clonotype was counted a few times. The chain uses TRBV4-2 and TRBJ2-7, with D uncertain. V was clipped by 1 base and J by 2 bases, with 6 bases between them. Germline loops: CDR1 LGHNA, CDR2 YNFKEQ. This CDR3 comprises 13 residues. The CDR3 region is CASSQGIAYEQYF. Here the CDR3 DNA reads TGTGCCAGCAGCCAAGGGATCGCCTACGAGCAGTACTTC.

This clonotype was seen a few times. This rearrangement joins TRBV10-3 to TRBJ2-7; perhaps TRBD2 as D (5 bases). The length of the CDR3 is 14 residues. CDR1 and CDR2 (germline): ENHRY, SYGVKD. The V end lost 8 bases, the J end lost 7 bases, and 21 bases lay between the germline ends. The CDR3 nucleotides are TGTGCCATCCGACGAGACTCCGGGGTGGGTGAGCAGTACTTC. This sequence encodes CAIRRDSGVGEQYF.

CDR3 in DNA: TGCGCCAGCGGACTAGCGGGAGGGCCGGATACGCAGTATTTT. This gives the protein CASGLAGGPDTQYF. The chain has TRBV10-2 and TRBJ2-3; 15 bases agree with TRBD2. Germline CDR1 and CDR2: WSHSY and SAAADI. This CDR3 has 14 amino acids. The V and J ends lost 8 bases and 6 bases, in that order; junction bases with no gene match: 3.

With regard to this clonotype: This may be a read error: a much more frequent sequence differs by one nucleotide. The J gene is TRBJ2-6, the V gene TRBV27, with unresolved D. The CDR3 runs 19 residues. Germline V gene sequence: CDR1 MNHEY, CDR2 SMNVEV (reference sequence). CDR3 nucleotides: TGTGCCAGCAGTCCCGGAAGCTTACGCGTGAGGTCTGGGACCAACGTCCTGACTTTC. Encoded protein: CASSPGSLRVRSGTNVLTF.

The chain uses TRBV9 and TRBJ2-7, with D perhaps matching TRBD2 (5 bases). Gene TRBJ2-5 matches the end of the DNA better, so the J call may be wrong. The CDR3 totals 15 residues. From germline, CDR1 is SGDLS and CDR2 YYNGEE. The CDR3 here is CASSVDVGVQETQYF. For the CDR3, the DNA is TGTGCCAGCAGCGTAGACGTGGGAGTACAAGAGACCCAGTACTTC.

This chain uses TRBV20-1 with TRBJ2-3, with 13 bases that match TRBD2. With V trimmed by 5 bases and J by 11 bases, 1 base remained unmatched. The CDR3 contains 11 residues. Germline CDR1 DFQATT, CDR2 SNEGSKA (reference sequence). In DNA, the CDR3 is TGCAGTGCTCGGACTAGCGGGAGGCAGTATTTT. It is translated as CSARTSGRQYF.

Of note for this clonotype: This sequence may be a read error, since a much larger clone differs from it by one base. The rearrangement links TRBV7-2 to TRBJ2-3, with D possibly matching TRBD2 (5 bases). Germline V gene lookup returns CDR1 SGHTA and CDR2 FQGNSA. CDR3 length equals 15 residues. CDR3 nucleotides: TGTGTCAGCAGCTTCCAAGCGGCCACCACAGATACGCAGTATTTT. Protein product: CVSSFQAATTDTQYF. The full variable domain, in which reference TRBV7-2 and TRBJ2-3 provide the parts outside the CDR3, is GAGVSQSPSNKVTEKGKDVELRCDPISGHTALYWYRQSLGQGLEFLIYFQGNSAPDKSGLPSDRFSAERTGGSVSTLTIQRTQQEDSAVYLCVSSFQAATTDTQYFGPGTRLTVL.

The sample holds a few counts of this clonotype. The V and J genes are TRBV20-1 and TRBJ1-2; D may be TRBD1 (6 bases). CDR3 length equals 21 residues. Trimming shortened V by 0 bases and J by 1 base, and 30 bases separated the two germline ends. In germline, CDR1 is DFQATT, CDR2 SNEGSKA (reference sequence). As DNA, the CDR3 is TGCAGTGCTAGAGATCTTACGAGTTGGGCGTCGGGGGGCGCACGTAACTATGGCTACACCTTC. Protein: CSARDLTSWASGGARNYGYTF.

This clonotype has only one observation. Mismatch with germline at one junction end may stem from a read error. V is TRBV7-3 and J is TRBJ2-1, with a tentative D call TRBD2 (5 bases). The CDR3 covers 14 residues. Germline V gene data show CDR1 as SGHTA and CDR2 as FQGTGA. The CDR3 here is CASSLDSGNNVQFF. CDR3 in DNA: TGTGCCAGCAGCTTAGATTCGGGGAACAATGTGCAGTTCTTC.

About this clonotype itself: The limits of the CDR3 on the DNA are not certain, so only TCRdb's listed CDR3 is given. V is TRBV18 and J is TRBJ1-1; TRBD1 is the table's D call, not checked against the DNA. CDR1 is KGHSH and CDR2 is LQKENI in the germline V gene. The CDR3 region is 15 residues in length, termini included. This CDR3 reads CASSPPSGRGTEAFF.

V and J are TRBV20-1 and TRBJ2-1; 9 nucleotides agree with TRBD2. The CDR3 totals 14 residues. V lost 5 bases to trimming and J lost 2 bases; unmatched junction nucleotides: 4. Germline V gives CDR1 DFQATT, CDR2 SNEGSKA (reference sequence). The CDR3 spells CSALAGVPYNEQFF. Here the CDR3 DNA reads TGCAGTGCTTTAGCGGGAGTCCCCTACAATGAGCAGTTCTTC.

This chain connects TRBV30 to TRBJ2-1; D not certain. Germline-derived CDR1 and CDR2 are GTSNPN and SVGIG (reference sequence). Trimming cost V 7 bases and J 0 bases, with 13 bases left between them. The CDR3 is made up of 14 amino acids. CDR3 residues: CAYSLLSSYNEQFF. The CDR3 bases are TGTGCCTACTCATTGCTAAGCTCCTACAATGAGCAGTTCTTC.

V usage is TRBV11-1 and J usage is TRBJ2-3, with D perhaps matching TRBD1 (6 bases). CDR3 size: 14 residues. V was clipped by 7 bases and J by 4 bases, with 15 bases between them. Germline CDR1 SGHAT, CDR2 FQDESV (reference sequence). CDR3 DNA: TGTGCCAGCAACTGCCGGGACACCCCAGATACGCAGTATTTT. Translated, it gives CASNCRDTPDTQYF.

This chain joins TRBV7-6 and TRBJ1-2; no clear D gene. V gave up 1 base and J gave up 5 bases, with 8 bases separating them. Germline V gene lookup returns CDR1 SGHVS and CDR2 FNYEAQ. The CDR3 has 13 amino acids. Here the CDR3 DNA reads TGTGCCAGCAGCTTAGATTTAGGTTATGGCTACACCTTC. It translates to CASSLDLGYGYTF. The whole variable domain, remainder taken from reference TRBV7-6 and TRBJ1-2, is GAGVSQSPRYKVTKRGQDVALRCDPISGHVSLYWYRQALGQGPEFLTYFNYEAQQDKSGLPNDRFSAERPEGSISTLTIQRTEQRDSAMYRCASSLDLGYGYTFGSGTRLTVV.